This T cell receptor (beta chain) is from a study of CD8+ T cells in alopecia areata. Treatment meaning: oral pan-JAK inhibitor, 5-10 mg twice daily. The CDR3 length is 13 residues. Germline lookup yields CDR1 SQVTM and CDR2 ANQGSEA. The V and J ends lost 1 base and 5 bases respectively, with 11 bases between them. After isolation, RNA underwent reverse transcription to generate cDNA as the sequencing template. Profiled with immunoSEQ multiplex PCR; TCRdb holds only in-frame clones, not every one. The data contain fewer than 250,000 clones, approximately 60% of them seen just once; the ten biggest clones take up approximately 0.69%.

The material was CD4+ T cells sorted from blood, obtained at week 4, from a patient treated with tofacitinib. The V and J genes are TRBV29-1 and TRBJ2-5; D call uncertain. The clonotype was recovered from a human donor with alopecia areata. CDR3 DNA: TGCAGCGTTGAAGGTCCTGGTGGGGAGACCCAGTACTTC. It is translated as CSVEGPGGETQYF.